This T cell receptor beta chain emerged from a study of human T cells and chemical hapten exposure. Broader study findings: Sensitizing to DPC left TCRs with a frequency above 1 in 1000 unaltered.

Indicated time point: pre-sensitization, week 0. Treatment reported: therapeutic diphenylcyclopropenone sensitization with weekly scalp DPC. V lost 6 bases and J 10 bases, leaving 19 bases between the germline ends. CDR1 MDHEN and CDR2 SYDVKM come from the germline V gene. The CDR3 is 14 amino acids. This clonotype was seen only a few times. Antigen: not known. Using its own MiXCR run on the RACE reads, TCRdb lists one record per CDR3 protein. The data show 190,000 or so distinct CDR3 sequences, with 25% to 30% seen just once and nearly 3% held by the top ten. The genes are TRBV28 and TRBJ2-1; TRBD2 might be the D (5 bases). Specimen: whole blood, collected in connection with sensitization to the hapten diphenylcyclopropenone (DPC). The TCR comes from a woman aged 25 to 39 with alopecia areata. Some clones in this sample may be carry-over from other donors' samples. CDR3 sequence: CASSPRPLAGEQFF. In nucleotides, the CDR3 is TGTGCCAGCAGCCCCCGACCTTTGGCGGGCGAGCAGTTCTTC.